The rows below give T cell receptor beta chains drawn from one sample of a study of memory CD4+ T cells and cytomegalovirus serostatus. Clones were read by immunoSEQ multiplex PCR, and TCRdb kept only the in-frame ones, dropping some. The sample lists 70,000 to 90,000 clones, roughly 80% seen once, with approximately 2.8% in the top ten. Input material: memory CD4+ T cells from blood. Receptors were obtained from an adult in good health and CMV-seropositive. The CDR3 runs from the conserved cysteine through the conserved F or W. A D gene is named only where the DNA matches it firmly. A row's size may be missing; if present it is once, few, many or a size class.

V gene	CDR3 length	J gene	D gene	clone size	CDR3 protein	CDR3 DNA
TRBV19	15	TRBJ1-2	TRBD1	NA	CASSMNRDRDYGYTF	TGTGCCAGTAGTATGAACCGGGACAGGGACTATGGCTACACCTTC
TRBV5-6	14	TRBJ1-6	NA	few	CASSLGRGNSPLHF	TGTGCCAGCAGCTTGGGGAGAGGTAATTCACCCCTCCACTTT
TRBV4-1	14	TRBJ2-5	NA	once	CASSLRDREETQYF	TGCGCCAGCAGCCTAAGGGACCGCGAAGAGACCCAGTACTTC
TRBV7-8	15	TRBJ1-1	NA	few	CASSLAGGGNTEAFF	TGTGCCAGCAGCTTAGCAGGAGGGGGGAACACTGAAGCTTTCTTT
TRBV6-4	14	TRBJ2-1	TRBD2	NA	CASRSGTNNNEQFF	TGTGCCAGCAGAAGCGGGACTAACAACAATGAGCAGTTCTTC
TRBV6-1	15	TRBJ2-7	TRBD1	NA	CASSESPGQPYEQYF	TGTGCCAGCAGTGAATCGCCGGGACAGCCCTACGAGCAGTACTTC
TRBV7-2	15	TRBJ2-6	NA	NA	CASSLDHSGANVLTF	TGTGCCAGCAGCTTAGATCACTCTGGGGCCAACGTCCTGACTTTC
TRBV7-2	17	TRBJ2-2	TRBD2	few	CASSDSGRTPRGGELFF	TGTGCCAGCAGTGATAGCGGGAGGACGCCTAGGGGCGGGGAGCTGTTTTTT
TRBV29-1	14	TRBJ2-2	NA	NA	CSVKERTNTGELFF	TGCAGCGTTAAAGAGAGGACGAACACCGGGGAGCTGTTTTTT
TRBV11-2	16	TRBJ2-1	TRBD2	few	CASTPGGIRFYYEQFF	TGTGCCAGCACCCCGGGAGGTATAAGGTTTTACTATGAGCAGTTCTTC
TRBV2	12	TRBJ1-1	NA	NA	CAGKGDGTEAFF	TGTGCCGGGAAGGGGGATGGAACTGAAGCTTTCTTT
TRBV27	14	TRBJ1-4	NA	NA	CASSLKGRNEKLFF	TGTGCCAGCAGTTTAAAAGGTCGTAATGAAAAACTGTTTTTT
TRBV14	15	TRBJ1-2	TRBD1	few	CASSQNRGLSYGYTF	TGTGCCAGCAGCCAAAACAGGGGGCTGAGCTATGGCTACACCTTC
TRBV10-3	17	TRBJ2-7	NA	NA	CAISESIVTASSYEQYF	TGTGCCATCAGTGAGTCGATCGTGACGGCTAGCTCCTACGAGCAGTACTTC
TRBV7-8	12	TRBJ1-1	NA	NA	CASSSNRDRAFF	TGTGCCAGCAGCTCGAACAGGGATCGGGCTTTCTTT
TRBV5-1	14	TRBJ2-4	NA	NA	CASSPGQAKNIQYF	TGCGCCAGCAGCCCGGGGCAAGCCAAAAACATTCAGTACTTC